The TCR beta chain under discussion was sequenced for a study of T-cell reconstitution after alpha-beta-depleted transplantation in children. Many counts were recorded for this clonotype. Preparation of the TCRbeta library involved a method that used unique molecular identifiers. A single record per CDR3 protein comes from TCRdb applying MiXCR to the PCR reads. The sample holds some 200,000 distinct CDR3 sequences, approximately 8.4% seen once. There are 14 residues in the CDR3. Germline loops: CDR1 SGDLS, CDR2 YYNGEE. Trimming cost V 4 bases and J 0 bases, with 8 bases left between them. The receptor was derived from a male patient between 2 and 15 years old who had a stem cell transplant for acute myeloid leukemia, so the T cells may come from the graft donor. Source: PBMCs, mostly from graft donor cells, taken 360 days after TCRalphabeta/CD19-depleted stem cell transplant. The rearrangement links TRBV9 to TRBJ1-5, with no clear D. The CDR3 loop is CASSTDPSNQPQHF. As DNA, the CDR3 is TGTGCCAGCAGCACCGACCCTAGCAATCAGCCCCAGCATTTT.